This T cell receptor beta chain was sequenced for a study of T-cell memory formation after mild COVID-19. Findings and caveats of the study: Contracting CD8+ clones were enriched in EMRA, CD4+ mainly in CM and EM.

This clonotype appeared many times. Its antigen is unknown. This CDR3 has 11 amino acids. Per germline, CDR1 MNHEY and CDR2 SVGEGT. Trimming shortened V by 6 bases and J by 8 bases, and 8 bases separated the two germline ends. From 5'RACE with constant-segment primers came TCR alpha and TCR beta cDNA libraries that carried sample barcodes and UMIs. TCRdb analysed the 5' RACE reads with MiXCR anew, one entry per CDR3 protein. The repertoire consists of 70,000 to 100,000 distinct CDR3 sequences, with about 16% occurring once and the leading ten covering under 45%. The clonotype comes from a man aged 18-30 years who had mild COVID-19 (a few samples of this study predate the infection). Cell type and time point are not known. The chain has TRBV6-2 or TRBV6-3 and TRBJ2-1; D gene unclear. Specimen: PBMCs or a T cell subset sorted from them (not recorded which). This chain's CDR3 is CASRLGYEQFF. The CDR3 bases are TGTGCCAGCAGGTTGGGTTATGAGCAGTTCTTC.